The source of this T cell receptor beta chain is a study of response to subunit inactivated influenza vaccine. Overall study results and limits: The authors suggested that every seasonal influenza vaccination recruits few new T cells.

A single record per CDR3 protein comes from TCRdb applying MiXCR to the RT-PCR reads. The table shows over 150,000 distinct CDR3 sequences, with about 10% occurring only once. The CDR3 is 11 amino acids. Trimming cost V 4 bases and J 17 bases; bases outside gene matches: 5. Germline CDR1 is MDHEN and CDR2 is SYDVKM. In the case of this clonotype: Its antigen is not identified.

The chain recombines TRBV28 with TRBJ1-4; 9 bases map to TRBD1. This sequence originates from a man aged 50 to 59 who received an inactivated influenza vaccine. This specimen was non-naive T cells sorted from PBMCs, taken on the day of vaccination. The CDR3 sequence: CASSSTGGIFF. The CDR3 region has the DNA TGTGCCAGCAGTTCGACAGGGGGAATCTTTTTT. Full variable domain (rest looked up from reference TRBV28 and TRBJ1-4): DVKVTQSSRYLVKRTGEKVFLECVQDMDHENMFWYRQDPGLGLRLIYFSYDVKMKEKGDIPEGYSVSREKKERFSLILESASTNQTSMYLCASSSTGGIFFGSGTQLSVL.